The clone carrying this TCR beta chain turned up a few times. The antigen remains unidentified. Unique molecular identifiers were incorporated when the TCRbeta library was constructed. TCRdb re-analysed the PCR reads in MiXCR, keeping a single row per CDR3 protein. The sample holds 800,000 to 1,000,000 distinct CDR3 sequences; 25% to 35% are singletons and the top ten take about 28%. The sample belongs to a study of T-cell reconstitution after alpha-beta-depleted transplantation in children. Whole-study results and caveats: Surviving recipient cells, namely T cells and thymic progenitors, were the source of high day-60 TCRbeta diversity in some patients.

Germline loops: CDR1 MGHRA, CDR2 YSYEKL. V was trimmed by 0 bases and J by 10 bases, leaving 19 bases between them. This CDR3 contains 17 residues. The source was PBMCs, mostly from graft donor cells, collected 360 days after TCRalphabeta/CD19-depleted stem cell transplant. The clonotype comes from a boy under two years old who had a stem cell transplant for SCID, so the T cells may come from the graft donor. J is TRBJ1-6 and V is TRBV4-1, with D tentatively TRBD1 (5 bases). The CDR3 sequence: CASSQDRQARVGSPLHF. The CDR3, as DNA: TGCGCCAGCAGCCAAGATCGGCAGGCCAGGGTCGGGTCACCCCTCCACTTT.